This entry describes one T cell receptor beta chain. For each CDR3 protein, TCRdb gives one entry from its re-call of the 5' RACE reads, without DNA. With about 460,000 distinct CDR3 sequences in the sample, the ten largest clones hold around 1.4%. This sample was included in a study of T cells expressing NK-cell markers. Study-level information: Seven of the eight sequenced donors were classified as HCMV-seropositive, and one was classified as seronegative.

Input material: blood T cells: a sorted CD56 or NKG2C T cell subset, CD4+ or CD8+ T cells, or bulk PBMC T cells (not recorded which). The clonotype was recovered from a woman aged 45-60 years in good health.

The CDR3 sequence: CSAPWAGSNTEAFF. This sequence joins TRBV20-1 and TRBJ1-1; TCRdb selects TRBD1, and the lack of DNA leaves this call unchecked. Germline V lookup: CDR1 DFQATT, CDR2 SNEGSKA (reference sequence). CDR3 length: 14 amino acids.